This note documents a single TCR beta chain sequence. Its cognate antigen is unknown. These data originate in a study of identical twins. Study-wide results and caveats: Twins' excess sharing was less marked for out-of-frame beta sequences. Models underestimated how often monozygotic twins shared out-of-frame TCR alpha.

TCRdb re-called the 5' RACE reads with MiXCR, one entry per CDR3 protein. The sample carries approximately 550,000 distinct CDR3 sequences, around 24% recorded once. These same records also appear under a second study, on yellow fever vaccine responses in identical twins.

Specimen: CD4+ T cells sorted from blood. The receptor comes from a woman aged 18-29 years in good health.

The chain's CDR3 is CASSQVLLATQYF. Here the CDR3 DNA reads TGTGCCAGCAGCCAAGTCCTACTCGCGACCCAGTACTTC. V gene TRBV14 combines with J gene TRBJ2-5; D unclear. Germline CDR1 SGHDN, CDR2 FVKESK. The CDR3 sequence is 13 residues long. The V gene lost 1 base and the J gene lost 7 bases, with 10 bases spanning the gap.